The following is a T cell receptor beta chain sequence with its context. V dropped 3 bases and J dropped 5 bases, with 11 bases sitting between them. Per germline, CDR1 SGHTA and CDR2 FQGTGA. This CDR3 has 13 amino acids. This specimen belongs to a study of siplizumab effects on memory and regulatory T cells. The method was immunoSEQ multiplex PCR; TCRdb's version includes in-frame clones alone and lacks a portion of them. The repertoire holds about 120,000 clones, with 80% to 95% as singletons. The TCR comes from a human donor in good health. V usage is TRBV7-3 and J usage is TRBJ2-7; tentatively, D is TRBD2 (5 bases). What was sequenced was non-Treg CD4+ T cells sorted from blood. The CDR3 reads CASSLSGVHEQYF. The CDR3 coding sequence is TGTGCCAGCAGCTTGTCCGGGGTCCACGAGCAGTACTTC.